The TCR beta chain described here comes from a study of PD-1 blockade in mismatch repair-deficient tumors. This clone was recorded a few times. Sequencing used immunoSEQ multiplex PCR; TCRdb keeps in-frame clones, though not all of them. The data hold 70,000 to 90,000 clones, with more than 80% observed a single time. This receptor was taken from an adult with mismatch repair-deficient cancer. Sample: peripheral blood, taken 44 weeks after starting pembrolizumab.

This chain's CDR3 is CASSEEGSYGYTF. The CDR3 DNA is TGTGCCAGCAGTGAAGAGGGCAGCTATGGCTACACCTTC. This chain joins TRBV2 and TRBJ1-2; D is uncertain. V gave up 1 base and J gave up 4 bases, with 7 bases separating them. Germline V gene lookup returns CDR1 SNHLY and CDR2 FYNNEI. The CDR3 covers 13 residues.